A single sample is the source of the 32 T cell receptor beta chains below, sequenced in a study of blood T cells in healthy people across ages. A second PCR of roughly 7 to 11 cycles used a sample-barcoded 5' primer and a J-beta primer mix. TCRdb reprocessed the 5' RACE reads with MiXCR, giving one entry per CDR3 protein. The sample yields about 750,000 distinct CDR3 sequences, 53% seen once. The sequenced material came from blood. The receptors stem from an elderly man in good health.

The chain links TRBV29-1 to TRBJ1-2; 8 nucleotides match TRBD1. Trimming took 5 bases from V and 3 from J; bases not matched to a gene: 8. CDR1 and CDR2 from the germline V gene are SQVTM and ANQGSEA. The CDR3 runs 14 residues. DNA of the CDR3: TGCAGCGTTCTCGGCGGACAGGGCGACTATGGCTACACCTTC. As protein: CSVLGGQGDYGYTF.

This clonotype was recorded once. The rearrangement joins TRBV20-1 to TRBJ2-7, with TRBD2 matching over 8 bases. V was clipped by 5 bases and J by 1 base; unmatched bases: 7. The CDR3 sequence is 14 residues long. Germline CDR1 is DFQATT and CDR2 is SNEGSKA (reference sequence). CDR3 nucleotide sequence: TGCAGTGCTCTAAAAGCGGGAGAGTCCTACGAGCAGTACTTC. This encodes CSALKAGESYEQYF.

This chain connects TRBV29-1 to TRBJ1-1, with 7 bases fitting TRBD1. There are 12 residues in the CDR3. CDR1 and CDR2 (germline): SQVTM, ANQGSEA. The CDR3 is CSDREGNTEAFF. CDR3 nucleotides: TGCAGTGACAGGGAGGGGAACACTGAAGCTTTCTTT.

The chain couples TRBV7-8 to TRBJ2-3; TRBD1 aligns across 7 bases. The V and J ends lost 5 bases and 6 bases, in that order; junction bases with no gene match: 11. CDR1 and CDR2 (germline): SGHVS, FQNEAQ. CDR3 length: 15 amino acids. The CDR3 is CASSPRQGIVDTQYF. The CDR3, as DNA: TGTGCCAGCAGCCCCCGACAGGGTATAGTGGATACGCAGTATTTT.

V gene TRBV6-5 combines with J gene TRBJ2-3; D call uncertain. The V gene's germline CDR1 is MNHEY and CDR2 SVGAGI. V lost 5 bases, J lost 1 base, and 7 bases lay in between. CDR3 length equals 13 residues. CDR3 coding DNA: TGTGCCAGCAGTGTCCAGGGCACAGATACGCAGTATTTT. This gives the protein CASSVQGTDTQYF.

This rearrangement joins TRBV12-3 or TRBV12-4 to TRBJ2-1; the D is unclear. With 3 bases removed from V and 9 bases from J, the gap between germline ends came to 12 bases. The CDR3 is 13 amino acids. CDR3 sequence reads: CASSFLGRSEQFF. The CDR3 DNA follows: TGTGCCAGCAGTTTCCTGGGTCGGAGTGAGCAGTTCTTC.

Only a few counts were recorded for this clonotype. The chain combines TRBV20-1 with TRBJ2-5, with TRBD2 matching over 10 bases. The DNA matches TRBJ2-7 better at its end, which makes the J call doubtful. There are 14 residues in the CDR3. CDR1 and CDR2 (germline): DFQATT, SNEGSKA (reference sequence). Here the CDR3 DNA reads TGCAGTGCTACGGACGGGACTAGCGTCTTCGAGCAGTACTTC. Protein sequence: CSATDGTSVFEQYF.

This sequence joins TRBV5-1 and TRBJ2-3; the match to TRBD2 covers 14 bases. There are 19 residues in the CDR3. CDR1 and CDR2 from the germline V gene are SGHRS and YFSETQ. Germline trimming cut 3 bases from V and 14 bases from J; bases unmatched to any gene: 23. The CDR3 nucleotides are TGCGCCAGCAGCTCAAATCTCGACGGGACTAGCGGGAGTCCCAGATACGCGTATTTT. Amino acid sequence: CASSSNLDGTSGSPRYAYF.

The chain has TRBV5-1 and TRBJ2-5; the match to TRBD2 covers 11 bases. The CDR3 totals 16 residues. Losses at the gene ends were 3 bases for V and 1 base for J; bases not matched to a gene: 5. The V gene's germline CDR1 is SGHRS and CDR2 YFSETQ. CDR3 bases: TGCGCCAGCAGCTGGGGACTAGCGGACATCCAAGAGACCCAGTACTTC. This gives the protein CASSWGLADIQETQYF. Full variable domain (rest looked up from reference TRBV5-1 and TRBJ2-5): KAGVTQTPRYLIKTRGQQVTLSCSPISGHRSVSWYQQTPGQGLQFLFEYFSETQRNKGNFPGRFSGRQFSNSRSEMNVSTLELGDSALYLCASSWGLADIQETQYFGPGTRLLVL.

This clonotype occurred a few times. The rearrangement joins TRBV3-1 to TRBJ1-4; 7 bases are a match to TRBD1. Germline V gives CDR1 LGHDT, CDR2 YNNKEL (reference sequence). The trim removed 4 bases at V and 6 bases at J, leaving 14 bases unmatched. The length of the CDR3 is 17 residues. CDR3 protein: CASSPPNHRGSYEKLFF. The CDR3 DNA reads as TGTGCCAGCAGCCCCCCAAATCACAGGGGATCGTATGAAAAACTGTTTTTT.

CDR3 coding DNA: TGCAGTGCTTCCCGAGCGGGTAGGTCGTACGAGCAGTACTTC. As protein: CSASRAGRSYEQYF. J is TRBJ2-7 and V is TRBV20-1, with D possibly being TRBD2 (6 bases). The CDR3 length is 14 residues. Trimming took 5 bases from V and 4 from J, leaving 18 bases between them. CDR1 is DFQATT and CDR2 is SNEGSKA in the germline V gene (reference sequence).

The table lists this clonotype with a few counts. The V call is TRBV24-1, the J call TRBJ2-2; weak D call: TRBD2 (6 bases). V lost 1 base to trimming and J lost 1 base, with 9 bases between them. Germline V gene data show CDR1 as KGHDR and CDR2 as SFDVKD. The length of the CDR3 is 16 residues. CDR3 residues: CATSDFRRENTGELFF. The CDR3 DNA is TGTGCCACCAGTGATTTTCGGCGGGAGAACACCGGGGAGCTGTTTTTT.

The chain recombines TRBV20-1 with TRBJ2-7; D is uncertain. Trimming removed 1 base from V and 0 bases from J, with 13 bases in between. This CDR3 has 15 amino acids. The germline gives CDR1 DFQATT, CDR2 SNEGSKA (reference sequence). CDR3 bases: TGCAGTGCTAGAGGGATCTTTTCTAGCTCCTACGAGCAGTACTTC. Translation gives CSARGIFSSSYEQYF.

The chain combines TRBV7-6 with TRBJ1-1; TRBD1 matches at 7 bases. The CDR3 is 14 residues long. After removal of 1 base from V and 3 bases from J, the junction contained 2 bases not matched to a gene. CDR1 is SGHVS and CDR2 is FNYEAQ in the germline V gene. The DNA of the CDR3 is TGTGCCAGCAGCTTAGTCCAGGGGGACACTGAAGCTTTCTTT. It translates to CASSLVQGDTEAFF.

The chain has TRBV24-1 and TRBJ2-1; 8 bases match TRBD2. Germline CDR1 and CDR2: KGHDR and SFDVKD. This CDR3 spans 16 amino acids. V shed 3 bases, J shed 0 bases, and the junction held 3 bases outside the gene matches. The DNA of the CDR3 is TGTGCCACCAGTGATCCAGGGACTAGCTCCTACAATGAGCAGTTCTTC. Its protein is CATSDPGTSSYNEQFF.

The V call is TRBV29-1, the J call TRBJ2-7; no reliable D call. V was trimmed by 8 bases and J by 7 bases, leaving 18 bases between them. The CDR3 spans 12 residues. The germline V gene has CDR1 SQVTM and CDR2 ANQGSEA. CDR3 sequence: CSSHRRNNEQYF. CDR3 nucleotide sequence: TGCAGCTCCCATCGGCGGAACAATGAGCAGTACTTC.

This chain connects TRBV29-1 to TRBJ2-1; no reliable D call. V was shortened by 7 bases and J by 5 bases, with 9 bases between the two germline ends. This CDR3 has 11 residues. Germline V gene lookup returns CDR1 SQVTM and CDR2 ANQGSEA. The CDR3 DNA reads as TGCAGCGCCGCCCTAAACAATGAGCAGTTCTTC. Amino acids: CSAALNNEQFF.

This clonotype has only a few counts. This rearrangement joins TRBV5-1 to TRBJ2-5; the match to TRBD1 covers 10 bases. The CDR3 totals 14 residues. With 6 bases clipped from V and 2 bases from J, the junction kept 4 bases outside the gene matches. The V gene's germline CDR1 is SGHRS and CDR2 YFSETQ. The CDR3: CASKPGQGQETQYF. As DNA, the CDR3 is TGCGCCAGCAAACCGGGACAGGGGCAAGAGACCCAGTACTTC.

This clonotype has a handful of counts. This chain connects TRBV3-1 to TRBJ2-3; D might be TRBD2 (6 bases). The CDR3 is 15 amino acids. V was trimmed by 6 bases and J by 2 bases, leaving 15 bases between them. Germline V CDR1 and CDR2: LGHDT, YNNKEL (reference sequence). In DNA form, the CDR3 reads TGTGCCAGCAGTTCCCTGGGGCGGGACACAGATACGCAGTATTTT. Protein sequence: CASSSLGRDTDTQYF.

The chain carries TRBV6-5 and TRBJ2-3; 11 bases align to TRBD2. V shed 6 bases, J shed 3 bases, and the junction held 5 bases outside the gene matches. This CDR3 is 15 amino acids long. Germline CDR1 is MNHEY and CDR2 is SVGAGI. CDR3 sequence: CASRPLAGGTDTQYF. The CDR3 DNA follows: TGTGCCAGCAGGCCTTTAGCGGGAGGGACAGATACGCAGTATTTT.

CDR3: CASSAFSIEGCGYTF. DNA for the CDR3: TGTGCCAGCAGCGCGTTCTCGATTGAGGGCTGTGGCTACACCTTC. This chain connects TRBV7-9 to TRBJ1-2; D gene ambiguous. CDR1 is SEHNR, CDR2 FQNEAQ, per germline (reference sequence). V lost 5 bases and J 7 bases, leaving 20 bases between the germline ends. CDR3 length: 15 amino acids.

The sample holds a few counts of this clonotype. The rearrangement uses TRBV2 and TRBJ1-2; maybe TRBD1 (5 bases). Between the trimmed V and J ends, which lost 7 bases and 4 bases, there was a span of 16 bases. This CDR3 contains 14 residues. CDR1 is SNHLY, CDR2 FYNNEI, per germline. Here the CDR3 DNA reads TGTGCCAGCACCCGGGGCAGGGTGGGCTATGGCTACACCTTC. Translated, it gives CASTRGRVGYGYTF.

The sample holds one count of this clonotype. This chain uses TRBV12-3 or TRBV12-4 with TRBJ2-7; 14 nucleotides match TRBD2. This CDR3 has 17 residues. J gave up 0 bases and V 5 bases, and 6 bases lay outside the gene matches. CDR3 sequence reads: CASSMGLAGDSSYEQYF. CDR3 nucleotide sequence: TGTGCCAGCAGTATGGGACTAGCGGGAGATTCCTCCTACGAGCAGTACTTC.

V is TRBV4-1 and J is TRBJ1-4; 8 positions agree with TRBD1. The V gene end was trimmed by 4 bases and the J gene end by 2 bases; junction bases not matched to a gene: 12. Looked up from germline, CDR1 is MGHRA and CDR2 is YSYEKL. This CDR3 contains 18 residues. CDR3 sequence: CASSPMPLRGLTNEKLFF. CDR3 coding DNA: TGCGCCAGCAGCCCCATGCCCCTCAGGGGGCTCACTAATGAAAAACTGTTTTTT.

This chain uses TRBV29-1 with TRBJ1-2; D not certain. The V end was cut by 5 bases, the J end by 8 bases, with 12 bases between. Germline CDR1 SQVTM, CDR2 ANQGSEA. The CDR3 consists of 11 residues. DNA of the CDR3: TGCAGCGTTCTAGAGACTCCCGGCTACACCTTC. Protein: CSVLETPGYTF. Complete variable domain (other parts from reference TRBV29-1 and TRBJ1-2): SAVISQKPSRDICQRGTSLTIQCQVDSQVTMMFWYRQQPGQSLTLIATANQGSEATYESGFVIDKFPISRPNLTFSTLTVSNMSPEDSSIYLCSVLETPGYTFGSGTRLTVV.

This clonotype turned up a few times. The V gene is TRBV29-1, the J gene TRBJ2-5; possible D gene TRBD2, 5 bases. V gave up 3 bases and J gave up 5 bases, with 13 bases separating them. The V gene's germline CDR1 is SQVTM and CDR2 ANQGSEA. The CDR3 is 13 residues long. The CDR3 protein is CSVDGDPRETQYF. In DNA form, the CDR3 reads TGCAGCGTTGACGGGGATCCCAGGGAGACCCAGTACTTC.

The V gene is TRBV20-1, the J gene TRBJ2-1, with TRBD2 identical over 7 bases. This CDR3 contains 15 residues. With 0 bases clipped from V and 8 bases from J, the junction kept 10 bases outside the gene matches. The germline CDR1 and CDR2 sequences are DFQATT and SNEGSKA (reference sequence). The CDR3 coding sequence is TGCAGTGCTAGAGATCCGTCTAGCGGTGGGGATGAGCAGTTCTTC. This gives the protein CSARDPSSGGDEQFF.

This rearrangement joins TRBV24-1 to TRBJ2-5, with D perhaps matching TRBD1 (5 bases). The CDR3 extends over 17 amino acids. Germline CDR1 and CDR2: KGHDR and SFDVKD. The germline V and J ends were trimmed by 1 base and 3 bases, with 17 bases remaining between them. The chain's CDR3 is CATSDFGARTIKETQYF. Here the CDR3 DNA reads TGTGCCACCAGTGATTTTGGGGCAAGGACGATCAAAGAGACCCAGTACTTC.

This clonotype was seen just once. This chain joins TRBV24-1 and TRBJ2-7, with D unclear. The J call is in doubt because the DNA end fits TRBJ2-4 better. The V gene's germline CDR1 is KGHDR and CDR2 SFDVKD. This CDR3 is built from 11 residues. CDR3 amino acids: CATSFVDIQYF. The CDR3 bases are TGTGCCACCAGTTTCGTGGACATTCAGTACTTC.

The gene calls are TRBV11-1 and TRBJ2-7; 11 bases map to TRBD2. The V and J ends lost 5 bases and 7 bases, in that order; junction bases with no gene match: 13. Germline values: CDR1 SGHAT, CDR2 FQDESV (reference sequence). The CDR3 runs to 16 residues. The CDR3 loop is CASSPQTSGRGNEQYF. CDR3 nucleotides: TGTGCCAGCAGCCCGCAAACTAGCGGGAGAGGCAATGAGCAGTACTTC.

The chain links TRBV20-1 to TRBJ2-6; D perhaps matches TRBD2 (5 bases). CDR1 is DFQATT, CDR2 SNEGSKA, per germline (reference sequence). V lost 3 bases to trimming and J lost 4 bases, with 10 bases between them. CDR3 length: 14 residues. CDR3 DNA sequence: TGCAGTGCTAGCGAGGGATCCGGGGCCAACGTCCTGACTTTC. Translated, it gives CSASEGSGANVLTF.

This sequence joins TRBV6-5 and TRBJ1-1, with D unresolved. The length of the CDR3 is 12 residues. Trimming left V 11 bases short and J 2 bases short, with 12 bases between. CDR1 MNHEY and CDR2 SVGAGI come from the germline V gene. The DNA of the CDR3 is TGTGCCGGTCGTCGGGGTAACACTGAAGCTTTCTTT. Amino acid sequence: CAGRRGNTEAFF.